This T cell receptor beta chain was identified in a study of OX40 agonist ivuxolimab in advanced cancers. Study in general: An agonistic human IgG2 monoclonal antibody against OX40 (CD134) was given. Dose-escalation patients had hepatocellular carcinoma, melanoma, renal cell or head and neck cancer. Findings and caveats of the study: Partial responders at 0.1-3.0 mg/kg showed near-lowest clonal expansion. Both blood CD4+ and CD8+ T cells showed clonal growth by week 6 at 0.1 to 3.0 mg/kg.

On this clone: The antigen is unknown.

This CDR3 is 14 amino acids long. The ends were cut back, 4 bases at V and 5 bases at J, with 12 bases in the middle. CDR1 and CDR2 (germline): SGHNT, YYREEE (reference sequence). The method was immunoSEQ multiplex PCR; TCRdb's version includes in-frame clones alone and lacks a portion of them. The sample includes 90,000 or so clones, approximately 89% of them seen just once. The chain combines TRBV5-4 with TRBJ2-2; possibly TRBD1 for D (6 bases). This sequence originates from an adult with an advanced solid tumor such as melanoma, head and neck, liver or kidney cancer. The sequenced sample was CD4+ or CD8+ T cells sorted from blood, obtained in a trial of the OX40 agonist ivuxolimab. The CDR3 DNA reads TGTGCCAGCAGCGCTCAGGGGAAAACCGGGGAGCTGTTTTTT. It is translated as CASSAQGKTGELFF.